These 22 T cell receptor beta chains share one sample of origin, sequenced in a study of OX40 agonist ivuxolimab in advanced cancers. The table came from immunoSEQ multiplex PCR; TCRdb's copy has only in-frame clones and leaves some out. The top ten hold over 9.5% of the sample, which has around 73,000 clones, around 90% seen once. The sequencing here drew on CD4+ or CD8+ T cells sorted from blood, taken in a trial of the OX40 agonist ivuxolimab. All receptors derive from an adult with an advanced solid tumor such as melanoma, head and neck, liver or kidney cancer.

This clone was picked up one time. The chain links TRBV19 to TRBJ2-1, with 8 positions matching TRBD2. V lost 3 bases to trimming and J lost 6 bases; unmatched junction nucleotides: 7. Germline-derived CDR1 and CDR2 are LNHDA and SQIVND (reference sequence). The CDR3 sequence is 15 residues long. The CDR3 loop reads CASSMMAGGPNEQFF. CDR3 DNA sequence: TGTGCCAGTAGTATGATGGCGGGGGGCCCCAATGAGCAGTTCTTC. Drawing the rest from reference TRBV19 and TRBJ2-1, the complete variable domain is DGGITQSPKYLFRKEGQNVTLSCEQNLNHDAMYWYRQDPGQGLRLIYYSQIVNDFQKGDIAEGYSVSREKKESFPLTVTSAQKNPTAFYLCASSMMAGGPNEQFFGPGTRLTVL.

The CDR3 loop reads CASSEMGQIYGYTF. The CDR3 region has the DNA TGTGCCAGCAGTGAAATGGGACAGATCTATGGCTACACCTTC. The rearrangement joins TRBV2 to TRBJ1-2; 7 bases match TRBD1. The germline V gene encodes CDR1 SNHLY and CDR2 FYNNEI. The trim removed 2 bases at V and 4 bases at J, leaving 4 bases unmatched. The CDR3 is 14 residues long.

The chain is built from TRBV6-1 and TRBJ2-7, with 9 bases aligning to TRBD2. CDR3 length equals 18 residues. Losses at the gene ends were 1 base for V and 2 bases for J; bases not matched to a gene: 12. Germline V lookup: CDR1 MNHNS, CDR2 SASEGT. The CDR3 sequence: CASSEDLGLAGPTYEQYF. The CDR3 nucleotides read TGTGCCAGCAGTGAAGATCTGGGGCTAGCGGGGCCGACCTACGAGCAGTACTTC.

The chain combines TRBV5-4 with TRBJ2-1, with D unclear. This CDR3 contains 12 residues. The V gene lost 4 bases and the J gene lost 6 bases, with 8 bases spanning the gap. The germline gives CDR1 SGHNT, CDR2 YYREEE (reference sequence). This CDR3 reads CASSGDFNEQFF. CDR3 DNA sequence: TGTGCCAGCAGCGGAGACTTCAATGAGCAGTTCTTC.

The chain recombines TRBV28 with TRBJ2-6; the D is unclear. The germline V and J ends were trimmed by 10 bases and 0 bases, with 22 bases remaining between them. Germline assignment: CDR1 MDHEN and CDR2 SYDVKM. The CDR3 consists of 18 residues. CDR3: CATRTHNQILSGANVLTF. The DNA for the CDR3 is TGTGCCACCCGGACGCACAACCAGATTCTCTCTGGGGCCAACGTCCTGACTTTC.

The V and J genes are TRBV7-9 and TRBJ2-1; possible D gene TRBD2, 5 bases. The CDR3 is made up of 19 amino acids. V lost 4 bases and J lost 5, with 27 bases in between. Germline values: CDR1 SEHNR, CDR2 FQNEAQ (reference sequence). The CDR3 nucleotides read TGTGCCAGCAGCTCCACTCACCTCGAATCCCTGAGAGGGCACAATGAGCAGTTCTTC. Amino acids: CASSSTHLESLRGHNEQFF. The complete variable domain, with remaining parts taken from reference TRBV7-9 and TRBJ2-1, reads DTGVSQNPRHKITKRGQNVTFRCDPISEHNRLYWYRQTLGQGPEFLTYFQNEAQLEKSRLLSDRFSAERPKGSFSTLEIQRTEQGDSAMYLCASSSTHLESLRGHNEQFFGPGTRLTVL.

This sequence joins TRBV10-2 and TRBJ1-2; D unresolved. Germline loops: CDR1 WSHSY, CDR2 SAAADI. The CDR3 spans 11 residues. V was trimmed by 8 bases and J by 0 bases, leaving 4 bases between them. CDR3 DNA sequence: TGCGCCAGCGTTGCTAACTATGGCTACACCTTC. Its translation: CASVANYGYTF.

This clone was recorded a few times. V and J are TRBV6-1 and TRBJ1-4; D ambiguous. V lost 6 bases to trimming and J lost 0 bases, with 5 bases between them. The CDR3 covers 13 residues. The germline CDR1 and CDR2 sequences are MNHNS and SASEGT. CDR3 in amino acids: CASRGPTNEKLFF. CDR3 nucleotides: TGTGCCAGCAGAGGCCCAACTAATGAAAAACTGTTTTTT.

CDR3 DNA: TGTGCCAGCAGCTTAGAATATCCGGGGGCCTATGGCTACACCTTC. Protein: CASSLEYPGAYGYTF. The chain links TRBV13 to TRBJ1-2, with D possibly TRBD1 on 6 matching bases. There are 15 residues in the CDR3. V shed 1 base and J shed 4 bases, with 13 bases lying between them. CDR1 and CDR2 (germline): PRHDT, FYEKMQ (reference sequence). Variable domain in full (rest from reference TRBV13 and TRBJ1-2): AAGVIQSPRHLIKEKRETATLKCYPIPRHDTVYWYQQGPGQDPQFLISFYEKMQSDKGSIPDRFSAQQFSDYHSELNMSSLELGDSALYFCASSLEYPGAYGYTFGSGTRLTVV.

The chain carries TRBV6-1 and TRBJ1-4; tentative D call: TRBD1 (6 bases). The ends were cut back, 3 bases at V and 3 bases at J, with 11 bases in the middle. The CDR3 length is 15 residues. Germline V gives CDR1 MNHNS, CDR2 SASEGT. The CDR3 is CASSDFWGPNEKLFF. The CDR3, as DNA: TGTGCCAGCAGTGATTTCTGGGGGCCTAATGAAAAACTGTTTTTT.

The chain combines TRBV7-8 with TRBJ2-3; 9 bases fit TRBD2. Germline assignment: CDR1 SGHVS and CDR2 FQNEAQ. This CDR3 contains 16 residues. V lost 1 base and J lost 2; bases outside the gene matches: 4. CDR3 sequence: CASSLELAGSTDTQYF. CDR3 sequence (DNA): TGTGCCAGCAGCTTAGAACTAGCGGGTTCCACAGATACGCAGTATTTT. The full variable domain, in which reference TRBV7-8 and TRBJ2-3 provide the parts outside the CDR3, is GAGVSQSPRYKVAKRGQDVALRCDPISGHVSLFWYQQALGQGPEFLTYFQNEAQLDKSGLPSDRFFAERPEGSVSTLKIQRTQQEDSAVYLCASSLELAGSTDTQYFGPGTRLTVL.

The chain combines TRBV27 with TRBJ2-1; 7 bases agree with TRBD2. The CDR3 has 15 amino acids. From germline, CDR1 is MNHEY and CDR2 SMNVEV (reference sequence). The trim removed 8 bases at V and 4 bases at J, leaving 11 bases unmatched. CDR3 region: CASRRGGGGYNEQFF. CDR3 nucleotides: TGTGCCAGCCGCCGGGGCGGGGGTGGGTACAATGAGCAGTTCTTC.

The genes are TRBV2 and TRBJ1-5; a weak D match, TRBD1 (5 bases). The CDR3 consists of 15 residues. Germline V gene data show CDR1 as SNHLY and CDR2 as FYNNEI. Trimming cost V 6 bases and J 4 bases, with 16 bases left between them. CDR3 sequence: CASSDQGGDNQPQHF. The CDR3 DNA reads TGTGCCAGCAGCGACCAGGGAGGGGATAATCAGCCCCAGCATTTT.

The DNA of the CDR3 is TGTGCCAGCGCTCGTCGGGGGAAGAATGAAAAACTGTTTTTT. Amino acids: CASARRGKNEKLFF. The V call is TRBV27, the J call TRBJ1-4, with a tentative D call TRBD1 (5 bases). Germline V gives CDR1 MNHEY, CDR2 SMNVEV (reference sequence). V lost 8 bases and J lost 5, with 15 bases in between. This CDR3 is 14 amino acids long. The whole variable domain, remainder taken from reference TRBV27 and TRBJ1-4, is EAQVTQNPRYLITVTGKKLTVTCSQNMNHEYMSWYRQDPGLGLRQIYYSMNVEVTDKGDVPEGYKVSRKEKRNFPLILESPSPNQTSLYFCASARRGKNEKLFFGSGTQLSVL.

The CDR3 protein is CASSDRVWTEAFF. CDR3 nucleotides: TGTGCCAGCAGTGACAGGGTTTGGACTGAAGCTTTCTTT. The rearrangement joins TRBV6-4 to TRBJ1-1; D is ambiguous. The V end was cut by 2 bases, the J end by 5 bases, with 9 bases between. CDR3 length: 13 amino acids. CDR1 is MRHNA and CDR2 is SNTAGT in the germline V gene.

V and J are TRBV5-8 and TRBJ1-1; D ambiguous. Germline V gene lookup returns CDR1 SGHTS and CDR2 YDEGEE. The CDR3 is made up of 14 amino acids. The V and J ends lost 2 bases and 0 bases respectively, with 8 bases between them. Here the CDR3 reads CASSLGALNTEAFF. The CDR3 nucleotides are TGTGCCAGCAGCTTAGGTGCGTTGAACACTGAAGCTTTCTTT. Together with reference TRBV5-8 and TRBJ1-1, the CDR3 gives the full variable domain: EAGVTQSPTHLIKTRGQQATLRCSPISGHTSVYWYQQALGLGLQFLLWYDEGEERNRGNFPPRFSGRQFPNYSSELNVNALELEDSALYLCASSLGALNTEAFFGQGTRLTVV.

V is TRBV23-1 and J is TRBJ2-7, with 14 nucleotides matching TRBD2. TRBV23-1 is given ORF status, its function remaining uncertain. The CDR3 extends over 16 amino acids. Trimming at V came to 8 bases and at J to 5 bases, leaving 11 bases not matched to a gene. CDR3 region: CASFSWGLAGVHEQYF. The DNA of the CDR3 is TGCGCCAGCTTTTCCTGGGGACTAGCGGGAGTTCACGAGCAGTACTTC.

The chain joins TRBV7-8 to TRBJ2-7, with D hard to call. V shed 3 bases and J shed 2 bases, with 11 bases lying between them. There are 14 residues in the CDR3. Germline loops: CDR1 SGHVS, CDR2 FQNEAQ. CDR3: CASSLEGRPYEQYF. CDR3 coding DNA: TGTGCCAGCAGCTTGGAAGGGCGACCCTACGAGCAGTACTTC.

This sequence joins TRBV27 and TRBJ2-7; 10 bases are shared with TRBD1. The CDR3 loop spans 15 amino acids. The ends lost 9 bases at V and 3 bases at J; junction bases unmatched: 11. Germline-derived CDR1 and CDR2 are MNHEY and SMNVEV (reference sequence). CDR3 sequence reads: CASARGTGAFYEQYF. CDR3 sequence (DNA): TGTGCCAGTGCACGAGGGACAGGGGCCTTCTACGAGCAGTACTTC.

This clone was observed a handful of times. This chain uses TRBV7-9 with TRBJ2-7, with a possible D match to TRBD2 (7 bases). This CDR3 is built from 16 residues. Trimming stripped 5 bases from V and 0 bases from J, with 17 bases between. Germline CDR1 is SEHNR and CDR2 is FQNEAQ (reference sequence). CDR3 sequence (DNA): TGTGCCAGCAGCCCACTTGGGGGGGGCAGCTCCTACGAGCAGTACTTC. Its protein product is CASSPLGGGSSYEQYF. The full variable domain, in which reference TRBV7-9 and TRBJ2-7 provide the parts outside the CDR3, is DTGVSQNPRHKITKRGQNVTFRCDPISEHNRLYWYRQTLGQGPEFLTYFQNEAQLEKSRLLSDRFSAERPKGSFSTLEIQRTEQGDSAMYLCASSPLGGGSSYEQYFGPGTRLTVT.

The genes are TRBV5-1 and TRBJ1-4; D unresolved. Germline V gives CDR1 SGHRS, CDR2 YFSETQ. The CDR3 consists of 13 residues. V was pared by 4 bases and J by 8 bases, with 12 bases between. CDR3 sequence reads: CASSPLGPEKLFF. The CDR3 coding sequence is TGCGCCAGCAGCCCTCTCGGACCGGAAAAACTGTTTTTT.

The CDR3 loop is CASSLVGLGTYEQYF. CDR3 in DNA: TGTGCCAGCAGCTTGGTGGGTCTGGGCACCTACGAGCAGTACTTC. The rearrangement joins TRBV5-4 to TRBJ2-7, with no clear D. The CDR3 spans 15 residues. Germline loops: CDR1 SGHNT, CDR2 YYREEE (reference sequence). V was pared by 0 bases and J by 2 bases, with 12 bases between.